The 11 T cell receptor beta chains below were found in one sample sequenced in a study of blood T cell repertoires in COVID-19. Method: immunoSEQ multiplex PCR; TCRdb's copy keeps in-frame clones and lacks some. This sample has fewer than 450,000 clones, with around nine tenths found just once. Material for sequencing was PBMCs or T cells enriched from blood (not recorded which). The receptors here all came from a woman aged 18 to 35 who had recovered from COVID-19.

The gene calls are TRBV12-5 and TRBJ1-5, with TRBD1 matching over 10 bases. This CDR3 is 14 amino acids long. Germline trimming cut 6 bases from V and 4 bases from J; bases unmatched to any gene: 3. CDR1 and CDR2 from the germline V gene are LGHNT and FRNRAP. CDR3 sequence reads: CASGGGQGNQPQHF. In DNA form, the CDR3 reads TGTGCTAGTGGAGGGGGACAGGGGAATCAGCCCCAGCATTTT.

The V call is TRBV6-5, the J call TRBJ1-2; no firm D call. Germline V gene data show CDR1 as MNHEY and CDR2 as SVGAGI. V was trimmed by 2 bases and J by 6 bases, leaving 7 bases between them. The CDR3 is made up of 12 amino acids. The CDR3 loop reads CASSYELNGYTF. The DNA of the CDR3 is TGTGCCAGCAGTTACGAACTAAATGGCTACACCTTC.

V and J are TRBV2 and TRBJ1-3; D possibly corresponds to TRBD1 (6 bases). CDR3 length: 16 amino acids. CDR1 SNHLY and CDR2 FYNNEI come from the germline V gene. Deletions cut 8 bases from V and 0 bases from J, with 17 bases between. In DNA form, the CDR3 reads TGTGCCAGCCAGAAGGGGGGGCCGAGCTCTGGAAACACCATATATTTT. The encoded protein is CASQKGGPSSGNTIYF.

Here the CDR3 DNA reads TGTGCCACCAGCAAAGACAGGGCAGGGGGAAAACTGTTTTTT. The encoded protein is CATSKDRAGGKLFF. V usage is TRBV15 and J usage is TRBJ1-4, with TRBD1 identical over 7 bases. Germline CDR1 reads LNHNV; CDR2 reads YYDKDF (reference sequence). V dropped 4 bases and J dropped 10; count of bases not matched to a gene: 9. This CDR3 comprises 14 residues. The complete variable domain, with remaining parts taken from reference TRBV15 and TRBJ1-4, reads DAMVIQNPRYQVTQFGKPVTLSCSQTLNHNVMYWYQQKSSQAPKLLFHYYDKDFNNEADTPDNFQSRRPNTSFCFLDIRSPGLGDTAMYLCATSKDRAGGKLFFGSGTQLSVL.

CDR3 sequence (DNA): TGTGCCAGCAGCTTAGGGACAGGCCACAGCTCTGGAAACACCATATATTTT. This gives the protein CASSLGTGHSSGNTIYF. This chain joins TRBV7-2 and TRBJ1-3, with TRBD1 identical over 7 bases. This CDR3 comprises 17 residues. Germline loops: CDR1 SGHTA, CDR2 FQGNSA. V lost 1 base to trimming and J lost 0 bases; unmatched junction nucleotides: 6.

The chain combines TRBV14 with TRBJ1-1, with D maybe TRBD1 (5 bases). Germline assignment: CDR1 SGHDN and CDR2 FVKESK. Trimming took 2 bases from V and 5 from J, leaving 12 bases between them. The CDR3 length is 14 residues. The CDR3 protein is CASSQMTEGTEAFF. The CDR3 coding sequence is TGTGCCAGCAGCCAAATGACGGAGGGGACTGAAGCTTTCTTT.

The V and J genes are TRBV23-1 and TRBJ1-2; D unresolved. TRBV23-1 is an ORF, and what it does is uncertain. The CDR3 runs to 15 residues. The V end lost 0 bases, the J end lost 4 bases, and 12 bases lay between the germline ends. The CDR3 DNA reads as TGCGCCAGCAGTCAATCGGCGGGGAACGGCTATGGCTACACCTTC. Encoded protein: CASSQSAGNGYGYTF.

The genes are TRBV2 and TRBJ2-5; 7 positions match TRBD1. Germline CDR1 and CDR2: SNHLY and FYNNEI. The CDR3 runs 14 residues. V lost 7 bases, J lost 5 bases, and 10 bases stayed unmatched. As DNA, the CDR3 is TGTGCCAGCACCCCCGGGACAGTGTCGGAGACCCAGTACTTC. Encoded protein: CASTPGTVSETQYF.

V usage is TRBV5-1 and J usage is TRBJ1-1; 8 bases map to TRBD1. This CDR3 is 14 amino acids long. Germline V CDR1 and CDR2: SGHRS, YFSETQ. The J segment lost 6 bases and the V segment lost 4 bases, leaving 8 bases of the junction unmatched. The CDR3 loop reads CASSLQGVRAEAFF. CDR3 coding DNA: TGCGCCAGCAGCCTACAGGGGGTAAGGGCTGAAGCTTTCTTT.

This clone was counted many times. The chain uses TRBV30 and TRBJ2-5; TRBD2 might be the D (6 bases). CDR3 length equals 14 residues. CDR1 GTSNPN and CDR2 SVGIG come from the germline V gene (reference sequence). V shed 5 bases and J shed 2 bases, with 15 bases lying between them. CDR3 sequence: CAWEAGGRQETQYF. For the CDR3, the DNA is TGTGCCTGGGAGGCCGGAGGGAGGCAAGAGACCCAGTACTTC. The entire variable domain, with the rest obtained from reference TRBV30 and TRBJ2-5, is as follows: SQTIHQWPATLVQPVGSPLSLECTVEGTSNPNLYWYRQAAGRGLQLLFYSVGIGQISSEVPQNLSASRPQDRQFILSSKKLLLSDSGFYLCAWEAGGRQETQYFGPGTRLLVL.

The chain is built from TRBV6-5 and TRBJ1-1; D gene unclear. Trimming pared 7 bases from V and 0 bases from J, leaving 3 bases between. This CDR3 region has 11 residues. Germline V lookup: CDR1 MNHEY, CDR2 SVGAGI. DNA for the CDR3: TGTGCCAGCACTCTGAACACTGAAGCTTTCTTT. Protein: CASTLNTEAFF.